The clone carrying this TCR beta chain was picked up one time. This specimen comes from a study of T cell changes during pregnancy in multiple sclerosis. Clones were sequenced by immunoSEQ multiplex PCR, and TCRdb holds only the in-frame ones, with some missing. The table includes tens of thousands of clones, 91% detected once. V lost 3 bases and J lost 3, with 5 bases in between. The CDR3 is 13 amino acids. Per germline, CDR1 SGHTA and CDR2 FQGTGA. This chain connects TRBV7-3 to TRBJ2-2; D might be TRBD2 (5 bases). This sequence originates from a female donor with multiple sclerosis, enrolled in a pregnancy study. Source: peripheral blood, taken in the first trimester of pregnancy. The chain's CDR3 is CASSFSDTGELFF. CDR3 DNA sequence: TGTGCCAGCAGCTTTAGCGACACCGGGGAGCTGTTTTTT.